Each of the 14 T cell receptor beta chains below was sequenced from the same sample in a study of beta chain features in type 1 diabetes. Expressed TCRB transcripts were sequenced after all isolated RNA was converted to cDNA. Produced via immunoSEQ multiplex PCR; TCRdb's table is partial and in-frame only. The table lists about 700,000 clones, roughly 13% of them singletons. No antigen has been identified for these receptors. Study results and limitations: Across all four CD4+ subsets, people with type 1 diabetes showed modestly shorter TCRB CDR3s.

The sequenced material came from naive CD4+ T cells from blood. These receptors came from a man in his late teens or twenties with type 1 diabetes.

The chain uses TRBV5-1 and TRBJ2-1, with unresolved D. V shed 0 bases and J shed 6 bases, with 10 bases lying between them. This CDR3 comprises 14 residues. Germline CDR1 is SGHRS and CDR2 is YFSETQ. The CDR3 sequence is CASSLDVSTNEQFF. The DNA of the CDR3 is TGCGCCAGCAGCTTGGACGTCTCCACCAATGAGCAGTTCTTC.

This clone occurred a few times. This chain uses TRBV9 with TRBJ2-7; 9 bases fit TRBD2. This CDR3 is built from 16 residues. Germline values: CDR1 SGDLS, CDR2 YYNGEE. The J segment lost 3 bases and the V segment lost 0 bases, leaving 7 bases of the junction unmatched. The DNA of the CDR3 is TGTGCCAGCAGCGTAGGATTGCGGGAGGGGTTCTACGAGCAGTACTTC. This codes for CASSVGLREGFYEQYF.

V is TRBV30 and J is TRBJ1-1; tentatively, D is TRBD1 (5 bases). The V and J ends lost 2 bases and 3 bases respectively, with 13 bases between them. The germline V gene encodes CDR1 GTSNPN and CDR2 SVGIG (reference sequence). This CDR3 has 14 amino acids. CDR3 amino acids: CAWSPRGTHTEAFF. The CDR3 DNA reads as TGTGCCTGGAGTCCACGGGGGACCCACACTGAAGCTTTCTTT.

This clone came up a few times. In DNA form, the CDR3 reads TGTGCCAGCAGTATGCTGAATACGCAGTATTTT. It encodes CASSMLNTQYF. V usage is TRBV6-5 and J usage is TRBJ2-3; the D is unclear. Germline V CDR1 and CDR2: MNHEY, SVGAGI. This CDR3 is 11 amino acids long. Deletions cut 5 bases from V and 7 bases from J, with 7 bases between.

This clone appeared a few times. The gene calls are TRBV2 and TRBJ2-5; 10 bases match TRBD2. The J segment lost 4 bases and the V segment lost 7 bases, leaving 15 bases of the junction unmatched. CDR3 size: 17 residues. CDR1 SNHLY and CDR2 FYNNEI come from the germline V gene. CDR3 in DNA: TGTGCCAGCACCTACCGTGGGCTAGCGGGGGTTTCAGAGACCCAGTACTTC. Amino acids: CASTYRGLAGVSETQYF.

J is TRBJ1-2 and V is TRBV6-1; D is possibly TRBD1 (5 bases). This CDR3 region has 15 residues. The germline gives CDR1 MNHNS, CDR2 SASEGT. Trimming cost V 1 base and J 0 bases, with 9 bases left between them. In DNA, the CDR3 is TGTGCCAGCAGTGAAGGGCAGGGAACTAACTATGGCTACACCTTC. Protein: CASSEGQGTNYGYTF.

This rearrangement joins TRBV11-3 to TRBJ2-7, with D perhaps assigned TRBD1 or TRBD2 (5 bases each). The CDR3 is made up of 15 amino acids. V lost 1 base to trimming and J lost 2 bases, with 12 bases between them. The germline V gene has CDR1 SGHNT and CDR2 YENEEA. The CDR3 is CASSLGQGPTYEQYF. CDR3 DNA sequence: TGTGCCAGCAGCTTAGGTCAGGGACCCACCTACGAGCAGTACTTC.

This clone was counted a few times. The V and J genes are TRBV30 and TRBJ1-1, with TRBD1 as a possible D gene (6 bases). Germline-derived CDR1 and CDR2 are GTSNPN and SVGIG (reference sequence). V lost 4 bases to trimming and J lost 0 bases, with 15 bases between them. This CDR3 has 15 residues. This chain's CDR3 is CAWTPGQGLNTEAFF. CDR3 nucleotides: TGTGCCTGGACCCCTGGTCAGGGGTTGAACACTGAAGCTTTCTTT.

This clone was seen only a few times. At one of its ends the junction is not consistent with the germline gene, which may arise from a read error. CDR3 DNA sequence: TGCAGCGTTGAAGATCAGGGGGGCCGGGACTTC. Its protein product is CSVEDQGGRDF. The V call is TRBV29-1, the J call TRBJ2-5, with D maybe TRBD1 (7 bases). Germline V gene sequence: CDR1 SQVTM, CDR2 ANQGSEA. This CDR3 is 11 amino acids long. The full variable domain, in which reference TRBV29-1 and TRBJ2-5 provide the parts outside the CDR3, is SAVISQKPSRDICQRGTSLTIQCQVDSQVTMMFWYRQQPGQSLTLIATANQGSEATYESGFVIDKFPISRPNLTFSTLTVSNMSPEDSSIYLCSVEDQGGRDFGPGTRLLVL.

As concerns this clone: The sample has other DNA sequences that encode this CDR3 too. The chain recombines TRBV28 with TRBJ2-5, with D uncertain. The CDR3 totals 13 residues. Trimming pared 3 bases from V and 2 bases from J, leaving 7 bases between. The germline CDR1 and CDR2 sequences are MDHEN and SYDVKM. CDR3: CASSFGRQETQYF. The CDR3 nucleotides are TGTGCCAGCAGTTTTGGCAGACAAGAGACCCAGTACTTC.

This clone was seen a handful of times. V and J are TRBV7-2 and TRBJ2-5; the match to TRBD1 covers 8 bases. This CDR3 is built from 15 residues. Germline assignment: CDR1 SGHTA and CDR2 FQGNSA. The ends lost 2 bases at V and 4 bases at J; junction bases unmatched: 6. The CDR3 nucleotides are TGTGCCAGCAGCTTACAGGGGGCGCAGAGAGAGACCCAGTACTTC. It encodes CASSLQGAQRETQYF.

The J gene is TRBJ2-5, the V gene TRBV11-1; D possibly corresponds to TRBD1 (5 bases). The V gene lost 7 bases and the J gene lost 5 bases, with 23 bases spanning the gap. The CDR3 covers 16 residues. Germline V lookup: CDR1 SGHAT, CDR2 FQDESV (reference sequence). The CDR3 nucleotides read TGTGCCAGCACCTGGGGCAGGACAACGCTGGGGGAGACCCAGTACTTC. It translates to CASTWGRTTLGETQYF.

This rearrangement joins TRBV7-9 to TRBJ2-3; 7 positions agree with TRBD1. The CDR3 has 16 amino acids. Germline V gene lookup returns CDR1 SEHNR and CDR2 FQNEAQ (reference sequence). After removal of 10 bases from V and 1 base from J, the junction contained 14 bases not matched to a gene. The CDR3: CAIPMIQGSGTDTQYF. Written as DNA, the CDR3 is TGTGCCATCCCGATGATACAGGGGTCAGGCACAGATACGCAGTATTTT. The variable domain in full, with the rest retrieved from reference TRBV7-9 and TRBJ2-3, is DTGVSQNPRHKITKRGQNVTFRCDPISEHNRLYWYRQTLGQGPEFLTYFQNEAQLEKSRLLSDRFSAERPKGSFSTLEIQRTEQGDSAMYLCAIPMIQGSGTDTQYFGPGTRLTVL.

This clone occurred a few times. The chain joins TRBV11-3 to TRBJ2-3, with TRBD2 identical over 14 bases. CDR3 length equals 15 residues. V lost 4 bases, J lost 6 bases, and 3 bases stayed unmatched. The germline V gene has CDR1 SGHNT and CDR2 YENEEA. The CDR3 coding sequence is TGTGCCAGCAGCTCGGGACTAGCGGGGGCGGATACGCAGTATTTT. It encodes CASSSGLAGADTQYF.